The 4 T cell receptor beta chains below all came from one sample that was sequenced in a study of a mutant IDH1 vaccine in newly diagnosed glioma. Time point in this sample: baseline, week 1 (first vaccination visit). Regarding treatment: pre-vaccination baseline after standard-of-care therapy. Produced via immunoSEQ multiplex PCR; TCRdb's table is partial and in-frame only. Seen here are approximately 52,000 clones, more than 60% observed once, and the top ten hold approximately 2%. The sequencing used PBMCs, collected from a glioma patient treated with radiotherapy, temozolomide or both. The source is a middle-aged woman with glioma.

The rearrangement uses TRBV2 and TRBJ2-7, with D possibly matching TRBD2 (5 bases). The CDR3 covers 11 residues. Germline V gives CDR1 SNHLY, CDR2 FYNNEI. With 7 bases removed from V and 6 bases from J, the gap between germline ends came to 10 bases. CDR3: CASIQRTEQYF. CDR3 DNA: TGTGCCAGCATCCAGCGGACCGAGCAGTACTTC. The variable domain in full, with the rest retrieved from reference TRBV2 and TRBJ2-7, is EPEVTQTPSHQVTQMGQEVILRCVPISNHLYFYWYRQILGQKVEFLVSFYNNEISEKSEIFDDQFSVERPDGSNFTLKIRSTKLEDSAMYFCASIQRTEQYFGPGTRLTVT.

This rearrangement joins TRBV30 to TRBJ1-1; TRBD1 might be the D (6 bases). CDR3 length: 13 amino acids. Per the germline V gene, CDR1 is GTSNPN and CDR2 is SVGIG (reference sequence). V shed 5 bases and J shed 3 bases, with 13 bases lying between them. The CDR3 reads CAWGLGGDTEAFF. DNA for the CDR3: TGTGCCTGGGGTCTAGGGGGGGACACTGAAGCTTTCTTT.

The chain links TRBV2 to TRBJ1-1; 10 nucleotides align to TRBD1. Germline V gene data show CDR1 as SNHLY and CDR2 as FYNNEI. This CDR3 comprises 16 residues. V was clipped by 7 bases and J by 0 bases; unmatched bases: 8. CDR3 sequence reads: CASILPGQGLNTEAFF. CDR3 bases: TGTGCCAGCATTCTACCGGGACAGGGGTTGAACACTGAAGCTTTCTTT.

The CDR3 DNA is TGCGCCAGCAGTGACCCGGGACTAGCGGGGAACGAGCAGTACTTC. Amino acid sequence: CASSDPGLAGNEQYF. The V gene is TRBV10-2, the J gene TRBJ2-7, with TRBD2 matching 13 bases. From germline, CDR1 is WSHSY and CDR2 SAAADI. The CDR3 is 15 amino acids. Germline trimming cut 3 bases from V and 5 bases from J; bases unmatched to any gene: 4.